One sample yielded the 14 T cell receptor beta chains listed below, sequenced in a study of graft-versus-host responses after intestinal transplantation. Their cognate antigens are unknown. TCRdb keeps only in-frame clones here, not all; method: immunoSEQ multiplex PCR. This table holds fewer than 120,000 clones, just over 90% found once. Sequenced material: unstimulated CD8+ T cells sorted from spleen or lymph node cells, taken before intestinal transplant. These receptors were obtained from a human donor who received an intestinal transplant.

V gene TRBV4-1 combines with J gene TRBJ2-7, with 13 bases identical to TRBD2. CDR3 length equals 16 residues. Germline-derived CDR1 and CDR2 are MGHRA and YSYEKL. The junction had 5 bases not matched to a gene; V was cut back by 3 bases and J by 3 bases. The DNA for the CDR3 is TGCGCCAGCAGCCAGGCCGGGACTAGCGGGATCTACGAGCAGTACTTC. It encodes CASSQAGTSGIYEQYF.

The V call is TRBV7-6, the J call TRBJ1-1; no clear D. V was cut by 2 bases and J by 4 bases, with 8 bases left in between. The CDR3 runs 13 residues. CDR1 SGHVS and CDR2 FNYEAQ come from the germline V gene. This chain's CDR3 is CASSLSVPTEAFF. As DNA, the CDR3 is TGTGCCAGCAGCTTATCGGTCCCCACTGAAGCTTTCTTT.

V usage is TRBV27 and J usage is TRBJ1-2, with D tentatively TRBD1 (6 bases). The germline V gene has CDR1 MNHEY and CDR2 SMNVEV (reference sequence). CDR3 length: 13 amino acids. Trimming took 6 bases from V and 6 from J, leaving 14 bases between them. Here the CDR3 DNA reads TGTGCCAGCAGCCCACAGGGCTTCGATGGCTACACCTTC. Its protein is CASSPQGFDGYTF.

The chain has TRBV4-1 and TRBJ2-7; possible D gene TRBD2, 7 bases. Germline CDR1 reads MGHRA; CDR2 reads YSYEKL. The CDR3 consists of 17 residues. Trimming stripped 1 base from V and 2 bases from J, with 18 bases between. The CDR3 sequence is CASSQVDRGAGTYEQYF. CDR3 nucleotide sequence: TGCGCCAGCAGCCAAGTCGATCGGGGGGCGGGAACCTACGAGCAGTACTTC.

This clone was counted a single time. This chain joins TRBV11-2 and TRBJ2-7; tentatively, D is TRBD1 (6 bases). Germline CDR1 reads SGHAT; CDR2 reads FQNNGV. V gave up 6 bases and J gave up 4 bases, with 13 bases separating them. The CDR3 is 13 residues long. The CDR3 protein is CASSTPTGYEQYF. The CDR3 DNA follows: TGTGCCAGCAGTACCCCGACAGGTTACGAGCAGTACTTC.

The chain carries TRBV9 and TRBJ2-1; 9 nucleotides line up with TRBD1. J was trimmed by 8 bases and V by 0 bases; bases with no gene match: 15. This CDR3 is 18 amino acids long. Germline-derived CDR1 and CDR2 are SGDLS and YYNGEE. The DNA for the CDR3 is TGTGCCAGCAGCGTAGAGGACAGGGGATATCTGGGTTGGCATGAGCAGTTCTTC. It translates to CASSVEDRGYLGWHEQFF. The variable domain in full, with the rest retrieved from reference TRBV9 and TRBJ2-1, is DSGVTQTPKHLITATGQRVTLRCSPRSGDLSVYWYQQSLDQGLQFLIQYYNGEERAKGNILERFSAQQFPDLHSELNLSSLELGDSALYFCASSVEDRGYLGWHEQFFGPGTRLTVL.

Here the CDR3 DNA reads TGTGCCAGCAGCTTAGTGGGGGGGCCTACGGGGGAGCAGTACTTC. It yields the protein CASSLVGGPTGEQYF. This rearrangement joins TRBV7-9 to TRBJ2-7, with D maybe TRBD2 (7 bases). The CDR3 spans 15 residues. V dropped 1 base and J dropped 7 bases, with 17 bases sitting between them. Germline V gives CDR1 SEHNR, CDR2 FQNEAQ (reference sequence).

The chain uses TRBV30 and TRBJ1-2; no clear D gene. Trimming took 0 bases from V and 8 from J, leaving 13 bases between them. CDR3 length: 13 residues. Germline CDR1 is GTSNPN and CDR2 is SVGIG (reference sequence). CDR3: CAWSVGGSSGYTF. The CDR3 DNA reads TGTGCCTGGAGTGTCGGCGGCAGTTCCGGCTACACCTTC.

The chain carries TRBV6-5 and TRBJ1-5; weak D call: TRBD1 (5 bases). CDR3 size: 15 residues. Germline CDR1 and CDR2: MNHEY and SVGAGI. V was cut by 6 bases and J by 6 bases, with 18 bases left in between. CDR3 loop: CASSRGRGVSQPQHF. The CDR3, as DNA: TGTGCCAGCAGCCGAGGGCGGGGGGTTAGTCAGCCCCAGCATTTT.

The chain recombines TRBV9 with TRBJ2-3; D perhaps matches TRBD2 (6 bases). V lost 2 bases to trimming and J lost 0 bases, with 16 bases between them. Germline V gene sequence: CDR1 SGDLS, CDR2 YYNGEE. The CDR3 extends over 17 amino acids. CDR3 nucleotide sequence: TGTGCCAGCAGCGTGGGGGGAAGCGGAGCCAGCACAGATACGCAGTATTTT. Translation gives CASSVGGSGASTDTQYF.

J is TRBJ2-1 and V is TRBV5-6; D is possibly TRBD2 (6 bases). This CDR3 spans 14 amino acids. The ends were cut back, 4 bases at V and 5 bases at J, with 13 bases in the middle. CDR1 is SGHDT and CDR2 is YYEEEE in the germline V gene. CDR3 sequence: CASSPGVADNEQFF. The CDR3 bases are TGTGCCAGCAGCCCCGGGGTAGCGGACAATGAGCAGTTCTTC.

This chain joins TRBV10-3 and TRBJ1-2; TRBD1 might be the D (5 bases). Per the germline V gene, CDR1 is ENHRY and CDR2 is SYGVKD. The CDR3 runs 14 residues. The V end lost 3 bases, the J end lost 4 bases, and 12 bases lay between the germline ends. The CDR3 protein is CAISDTTVFYGYTF. CDR3 in DNA: TGTGCCATCAGTGACACGACAGTCTTCTATGGCTACACCTTC.

This clone was picked up one time. The CDR3 spells CASSFLAGGNQETQYF. CDR3 nucleotide sequence: TGTGCCAGCAGTTTCCTGGCGGGAGGGAATCAAGAGACCCAGTACTTC. This rearrangement joins TRBV27 to TRBJ2-5, with TRBD2 matching 9 bases. In germline, CDR1 is MNHEY, CDR2 SMNVEV (reference sequence). CDR3 size: 16 residues. V shed 3 bases and J 2 bases; nucleotides not matched to a gene: 7.

The J gene is TRBJ2-7, the V gene TRBV19, with 7 bases aligning to TRBD2. This CDR3 is built from 15 residues. The ends lost 3 bases at V and 5 bases at J; junction bases unmatched: 10. Per germline, CDR1 LNHDA and CDR2 SQIVND (reference sequence). Written as DNA, the CDR3 is TGTGCCAGTAGTATCCTAGCGGCTATGGTAAACGAGCAGTACTTC. This encodes CASSILAAMVNEQYF.